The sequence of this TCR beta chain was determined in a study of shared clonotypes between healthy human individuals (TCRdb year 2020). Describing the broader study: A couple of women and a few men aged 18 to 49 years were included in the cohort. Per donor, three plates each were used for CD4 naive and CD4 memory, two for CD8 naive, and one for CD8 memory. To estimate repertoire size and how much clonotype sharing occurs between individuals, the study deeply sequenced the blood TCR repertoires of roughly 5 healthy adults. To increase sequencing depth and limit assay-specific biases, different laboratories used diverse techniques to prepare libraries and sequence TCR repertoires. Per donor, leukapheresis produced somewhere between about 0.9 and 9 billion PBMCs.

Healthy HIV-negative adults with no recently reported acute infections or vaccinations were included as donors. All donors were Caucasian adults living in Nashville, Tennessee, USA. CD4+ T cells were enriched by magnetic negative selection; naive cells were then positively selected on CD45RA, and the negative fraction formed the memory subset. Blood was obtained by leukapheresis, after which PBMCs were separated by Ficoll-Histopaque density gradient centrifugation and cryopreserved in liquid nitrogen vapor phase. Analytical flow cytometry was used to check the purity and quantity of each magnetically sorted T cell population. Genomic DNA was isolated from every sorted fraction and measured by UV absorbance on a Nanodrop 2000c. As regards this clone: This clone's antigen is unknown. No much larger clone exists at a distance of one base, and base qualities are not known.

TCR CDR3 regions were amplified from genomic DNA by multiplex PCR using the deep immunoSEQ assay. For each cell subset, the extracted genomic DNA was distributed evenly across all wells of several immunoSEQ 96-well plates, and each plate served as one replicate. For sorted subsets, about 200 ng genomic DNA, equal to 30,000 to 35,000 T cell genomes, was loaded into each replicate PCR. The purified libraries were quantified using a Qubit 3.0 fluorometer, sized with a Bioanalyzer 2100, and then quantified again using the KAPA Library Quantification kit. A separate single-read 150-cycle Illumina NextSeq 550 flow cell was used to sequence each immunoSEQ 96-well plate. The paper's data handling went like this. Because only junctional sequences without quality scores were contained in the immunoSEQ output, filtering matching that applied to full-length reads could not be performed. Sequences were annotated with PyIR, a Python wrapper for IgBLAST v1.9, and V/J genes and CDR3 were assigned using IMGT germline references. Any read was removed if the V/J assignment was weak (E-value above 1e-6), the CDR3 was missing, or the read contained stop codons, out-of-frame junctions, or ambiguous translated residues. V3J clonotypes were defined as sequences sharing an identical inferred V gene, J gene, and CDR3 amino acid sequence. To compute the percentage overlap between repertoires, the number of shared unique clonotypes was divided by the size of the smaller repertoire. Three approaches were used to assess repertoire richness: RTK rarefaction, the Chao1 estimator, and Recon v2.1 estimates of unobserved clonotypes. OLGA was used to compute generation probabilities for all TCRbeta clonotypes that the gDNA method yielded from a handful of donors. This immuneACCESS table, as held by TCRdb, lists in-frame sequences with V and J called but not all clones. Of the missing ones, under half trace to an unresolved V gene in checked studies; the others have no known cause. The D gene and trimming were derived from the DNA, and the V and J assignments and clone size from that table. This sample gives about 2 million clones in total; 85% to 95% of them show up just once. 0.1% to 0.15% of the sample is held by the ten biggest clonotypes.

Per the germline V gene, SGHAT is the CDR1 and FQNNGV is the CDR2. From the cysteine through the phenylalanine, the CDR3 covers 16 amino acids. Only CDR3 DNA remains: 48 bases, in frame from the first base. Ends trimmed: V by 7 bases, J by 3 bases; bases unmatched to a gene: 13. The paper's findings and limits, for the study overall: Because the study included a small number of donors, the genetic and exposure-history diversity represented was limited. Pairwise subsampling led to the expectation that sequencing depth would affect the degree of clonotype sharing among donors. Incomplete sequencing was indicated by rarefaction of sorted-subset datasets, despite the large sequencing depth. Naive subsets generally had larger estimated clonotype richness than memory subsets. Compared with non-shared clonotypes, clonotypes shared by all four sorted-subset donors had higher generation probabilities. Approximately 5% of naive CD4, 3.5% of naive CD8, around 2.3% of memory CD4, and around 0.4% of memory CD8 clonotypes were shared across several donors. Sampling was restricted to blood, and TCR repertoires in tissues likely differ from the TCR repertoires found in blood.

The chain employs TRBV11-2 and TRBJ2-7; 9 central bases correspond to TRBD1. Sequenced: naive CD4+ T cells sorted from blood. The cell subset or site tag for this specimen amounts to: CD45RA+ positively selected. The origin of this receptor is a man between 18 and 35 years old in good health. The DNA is TGTGCCAGCATCAAAGGGGGGACAGGGAGTATCTACGAGCAGTACTTC. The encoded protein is CASIKGGTGSIYEQYF.